Presented here are 14 T cell receptor beta chains from one specimen sequenced in a study of radiotherapy plus CTLA-4 blockade in lung cancer. The method was immunoSEQ multiplex PCR; TCRdb's version includes in-frame clones alone and lacks a portion of them. The profile shows 55,000 to 75,000 clones, around 77% of them singletons. The source was peripheral blood, collected from a patient treated with radiotherapy plus ipilimumab. The receptors stem from a human donor with non-small cell lung cancer whose response to radiotherapy plus ipilimumab could not be evaluated. Some clones in this sample may be carry-over from other donors' samples.

The V and J genes are TRBV30 and TRBJ2-3; 8 bases are shared with TRBD1. Germline V gene data show CDR1 as GTSNPN and CDR2 as SVGIG (reference sequence). There are 13 residues in the CDR3. Germline trimming cut 2 bases from V and 3 bases from J; bases unmatched to any gene: 1. In DNA form, the CDR3 reads TGTGCCTGGAGTACAGGGGGTACAGATACGCAGTATTTT. Residues: CAWSTGGTDTQYF.

This clone is a singleton in its sample. The V gene is TRBV5-1, the J gene TRBJ2-7; TRBD1 matches 9 bases. V lost 4 bases to trimming and J lost 5 bases; unmatched junction nucleotides: 7. This CDR3 region has 14 residues. The V gene's germline CDR1 is SGHRS and CDR2 YFSETQ. CDR3 residues: CASSPGQGGNEQYF. In nucleotides, the CDR3 is TGCGCCAGCAGCCCGGGACAGGGAGGCAACGAGCAGTACTTC.

CDR3 protein: CASSSDITHTQYF. As DNA, the CDR3 is TGTGCCAGCAGTTCCGATATTACTCATACGCAGTATTTT. This chain joins TRBV27 and TRBJ2-3; D is undetermined. The CDR3 extends over 13 amino acids. Trimming removed 4 bases at V and 7 bases at J, with 12 bases between. Germline V gene sequence: CDR1 MNHEY, CDR2 SMNVEV (reference sequence).

The CDR3 DNA follows: TGTGCCAGCAGTTTACTGGGACAGGGCCCCTACGAGCAGTACTTC. Its protein product is CASSLLGQGPYEQYF. V usage is TRBV27 and J usage is TRBJ2-7; TRBD1 matches at 9 bases. Germline CDR1 and CDR2: MNHEY and SMNVEV (reference sequence). V was pared by 2 bases and J by 2 bases, with 4 bases of the junction left unmatched. The CDR3 runs 15 residues.

The table lists this clone with a count of one. The chain uses TRBV7-8 and TRBJ2-5; possibly TRBD2 for D (6 bases). V was clipped by 5 bases and J by 5 bases, with 12 bases between them. Germline assignment: CDR1 SGHVS and CDR2 FQNEAQ. The CDR3 length is 13 residues. The CDR3 bases are TGTGCCAGCAGCCCGCGGGGAGCGGAGACCCAGTACTTC. This gives the protein CASSPRGAETQYF.

The V call is TRBV2, the J call TRBJ2-2, with TRBD1 matching over 7 bases. J gave up 4 bases and V 3 bases, and 5 bases lay outside the gene matches. Germline V lookup: CDR1 SNHLY, CDR2 FYNNEI. The CDR3 sequence is 15 residues long. The CDR3 region is CASSDHRGSTGELFF. In DNA form, the CDR3 reads TGTGCCAGCAGTGATCACAGGGGAAGCACCGGGGAGCTGTTTTTT. Full variable domain (missing parts from reference TRBV2 and TRBJ2-2): EPEVTQTPSHQVTQMGQEVILRCVPISNHLYFYWYRQILGQKVEFLVSFYNNEISEKSEIFDDQFSVERPDGSNFTLKIRSTKLEDSAMYFCASSDHRGSTGELFFGEGSRLTVL.

The chain is built from TRBV5-1 and TRBJ2-5; 7 nucleotides align to TRBD2. Germline CDR1 SGHRS, CDR2 YFSETQ. The CDR3 extends over 15 amino acids. Unmatched junction bases numbered 11, after V lost 7 bases and J lost 2 bases. CDR3 sequence (DNA): TGCGCCAGCCGCAGCGCGGGGGAAGAACAAGAGACCCAGTACTTC. Protein product: CASRSAGEEQETQYF.

This clone has just a few counts. DNA of the CDR3: TGTGCCAGCAGTTCACAGACTAATGAAAAACTGTTTTTT. Its protein product is CASSSQTNEKLFF. The chain links TRBV27 to TRBJ1-4, with D unresolved. Trimming took 4 bases from V and 2 from J, leaving 5 bases between them. This CDR3 has 13 residues. CDR1 and CDR2 from the germline V gene are MNHEY and SMNVEV (reference sequence).

The chain is built from TRBV18 and TRBJ2-5; 9 bases line up with TRBD2. The CDR3 is made up of 15 amino acids. Trimming cost V 2 bases and J 6 bases; bases outside gene matches: 7. Germline CDR1 reads KGHSH; CDR2 reads LQKENI. CDR3 nucleotide sequence: TGTGCCAGCTCACCAGCGGGGGGGCGTGAAAAGACCCAGTACTTC. It is translated as CASSPAGGREKTQYF.

The chain carries TRBV2 and TRBJ1-3; 8 positions agree with TRBD1. CDR1 is SNHLY and CDR2 is FYNNEI in the germline V gene. V gave up 4 bases and J gave up 4 bases; unmatched junction bases: 3. The CDR3 sequence is 14 residues long. CDR3 DNA: TGTGCCAGCAGTGGACAGGGGAGAGGAAACACCATATATTTT. Amino acid sequence: CASSGQGRGNTIYF.

This clone was counted between two and nine times. The chain has TRBV19 and TRBJ2-7, with unresolved D. The germline V gene has CDR1 LNHDA and CDR2 SQIVND (reference sequence). The CDR3 consists of 15 residues. V was cut by 4 bases and J by 2 bases, with 15 bases left in between. The CDR3 DNA sequence: TGTGCCAGTAGTACGCCGGTATATTTCCCCTACGAGCAGTACTTC. The encoded protein is CASSTPVYFPYEQYF.

Turning to this clone: Other DNA sequences within the sample encode an identical CDR3. The chain employs TRBV2 and TRBJ1-1; TRBD1 might be the D (5 bases). Germline CDR1 is SNHLY and CDR2 is FYNNEI. The length of the CDR3 is 13 residues. V lost 4 bases and J lost 8, with 14 bases in between. CDR3 sequence: CASSVVRGTEAFF. The CDR3 bases are TGTGCCAGCAGTGTGGTTAGGGGCACCGAAGCTTTCTTT.

The V call is TRBV4-3, the J call TRBJ1-4; no firm D call. V was cut by 0 bases and J by 5 bases, with 10 bases left in between. The CDR3 covers 15 residues. Germline assignment: CDR1 LGHNA and CDR2 YSLEER. The CDR3 loop is CASSQDRTGNEKLFF. As DNA, the CDR3 is TGCGCCAGCAGCCAAGATCGGACGGGGAATGAAAAACTGTTTTTT.

This rearrangement joins TRBV30 to TRBJ1-2, with D possibly TRBD1 on 5 matching bases. V gave up 5 bases and J gave up 4 bases, with 8 bases separating them. In germline, CDR1 is GTSNPN, CDR2 SVGIG (reference sequence). There are 11 residues in the CDR3. The CDR3 DNA reads TGTGCCTGGCAGGGCTTCTATGGCTACACCTTC. It translates to CAWQGFYGYTF. Using reference TRBV30 and TRBJ1-2 for the parts outside the CDR3, the full variable domain is SQTIHQWPATLVQPVGSPLSLECTVEGTSNPNLYWYRQAAGRGLQLLFYSVGIGQISSEVPQNLSASRPQDRQFILSSKKLLLSDSGFYLCAWQGFYGYTFGSGTRLTVV.